This TCR beta chain originates from a study of cytomegalovirus exposure and HLA in healthy donors (dated by TCRdb to the late 2010s). Turning to the overall study: A later analysis indicated that the 90 to 150 validation repertoires were generated on the platform also employed for the roughly 720 repertoires of the first cohort. To predict cytomegalovirus infection status, the study combined high-throughput TCR immunosequencing, statistical association of individual TCRs with disease status, and machine learning. A separate validation cohort of roughly 130 different subjects was used in addition to the approximately 670-subject first cohort. The study was designed to test whether signatures of past pathogen exposure could be identified by cataloging public T cell receptors.

The library was generated by the immunoSEQ multiplex PCR assay. In the authors' own workflow: To diagnose cytomegalovirus status from the catalog of TCR beta chain sequences, a statistical classification framework was built. Not all clones reach the TCRdb copy of this immuneACCESS table, which keeps in-frame sequences only. Checked studies attribute under half of the gap to unresolved V genes and leave the rest unexplained. V and J calls and clone size follow that table, whereas D and trimming were derived from the DNA. The sample has 250,000 to 350,000 clones on record, just over 85% of them singletons. The ten largest clones capture around 0.8% of the sample. The donors belonged to the validation cohort of over a hundred subjects, which was separate from the roughly 670-subject first cohort. In the case of this clone: The clone's antigen remains unknown. No base-level quality is on record; no much larger clone is a single base apart.

What the work shows at the level of the full study, not this receptor alone: In a later analysis, TCRs clustered in the first cohort were found to also tend to co-occur in the roughly 110 validation repertoires, with about 94% of cluster scores above 0. In the study, some 160 TCR beta chains were listed as associated with cytomegalovirus. The authors suggested that the approach could potentially be generalized to other disease states and immunological phenotypes. In both the original and validation cohorts, the classifier was reported to diagnose cytomegalovirus status with high specificity and sensitivity. A few of the identified cytomegalovirus-associated TCR beta chains were confirmed in vitro to be specific for cytomegalovirus antigens. All 130 or so repertoires were used to score co-occurrence in the validation cohort in a later analysis, because that analysis had no HLA typing for the cohort. Most TCR sequences were observed very rarely across donors, whereas some public TCRs were present in many individuals.

CDR1 MDHEN and CDR2 SYDVKM are derived from the germline V gene. Taken from cysteine to phenylalanine, the CDR3 has 16 residues. Only the CDR3 portion is preserved as DNA: 48 bases, with reading frame beginning at the first base. At the junction V is shortened by 3 bases and J by 5 bases, with 19 bases in between. The source is a woman younger than 30 in good health and CMV-seronegative. Sequenced input: PBMCs. The sequence joins TRBV28 to TRBJ2-5; the D gene is not confidently resolved. Here is the DNA: TGTGCCAGCAGTTTGGCTAGGCCTCCGACCGGGGAGACCCAGTACTTC. The encoded protein is CASSLARPPTGETQYF.